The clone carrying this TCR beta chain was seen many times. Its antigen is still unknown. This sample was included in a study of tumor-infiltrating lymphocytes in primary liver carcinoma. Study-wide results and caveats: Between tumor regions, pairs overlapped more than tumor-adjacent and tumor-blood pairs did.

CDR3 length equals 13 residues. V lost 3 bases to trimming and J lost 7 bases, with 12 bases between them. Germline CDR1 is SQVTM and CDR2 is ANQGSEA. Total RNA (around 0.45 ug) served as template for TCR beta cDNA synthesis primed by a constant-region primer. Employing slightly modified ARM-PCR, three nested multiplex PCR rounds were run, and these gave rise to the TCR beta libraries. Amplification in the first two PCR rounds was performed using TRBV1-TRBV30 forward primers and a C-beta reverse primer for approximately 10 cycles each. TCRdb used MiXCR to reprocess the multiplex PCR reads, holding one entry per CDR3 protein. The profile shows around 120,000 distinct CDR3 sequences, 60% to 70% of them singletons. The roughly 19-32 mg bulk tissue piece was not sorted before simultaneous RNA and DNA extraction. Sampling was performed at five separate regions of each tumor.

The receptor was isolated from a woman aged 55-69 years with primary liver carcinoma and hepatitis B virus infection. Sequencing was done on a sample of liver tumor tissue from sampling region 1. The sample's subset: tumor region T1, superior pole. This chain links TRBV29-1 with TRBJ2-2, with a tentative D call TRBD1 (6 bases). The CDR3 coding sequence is TGCAGCGTTGATCGCTTAGGGGGCGGGGAGCTGTTTTTT. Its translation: CSVDRLGGGELFF.